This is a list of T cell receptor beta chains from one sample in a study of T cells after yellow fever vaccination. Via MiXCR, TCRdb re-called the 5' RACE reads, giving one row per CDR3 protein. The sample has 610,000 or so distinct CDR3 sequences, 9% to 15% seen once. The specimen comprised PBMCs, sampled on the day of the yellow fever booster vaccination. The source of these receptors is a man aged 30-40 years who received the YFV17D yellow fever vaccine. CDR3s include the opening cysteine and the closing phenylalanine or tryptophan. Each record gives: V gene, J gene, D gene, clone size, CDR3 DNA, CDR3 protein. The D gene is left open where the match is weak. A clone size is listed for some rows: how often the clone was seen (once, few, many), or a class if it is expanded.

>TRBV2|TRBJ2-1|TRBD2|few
TGTGCCAGCAGTATTGCGGGAGGACGCCCGTTCTTC
CASSIAGGRPFF
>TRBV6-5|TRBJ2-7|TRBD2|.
TGTGCCAGCAGTTACTCTGTTGGCGGGAGACCCTACGAGCAGTACTTC
CASSYSVGGRPYEQYF
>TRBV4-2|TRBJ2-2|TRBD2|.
TGTGCCAGCAGCCAAGCCTTGACTAGCGGGTTGTCATTCGGGGAGCTGTTTTTT
CASSQALTSGLSFGELFF
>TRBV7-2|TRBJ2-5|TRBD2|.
TGTGCCAGCAGCACAAACCGCGGGAGGTCCCCGGAGACCCAGTACTTC
CASSTNRGRSPETQYF
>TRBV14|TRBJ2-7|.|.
TGTGCCAGCAGCCAAGTGGGCGGAAGCGAGCAGTACTTC
CASSQVGGSEQYF
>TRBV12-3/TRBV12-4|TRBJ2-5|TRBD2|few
TGTGCCAGCAGTTCCCGAGCGGGAGTTAGGGAGACCCAGTACTTC
CASSSRAGVRETQYF
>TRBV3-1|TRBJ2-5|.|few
TGTGCCAGCAGCCGGGAGTTATGGGAGACCCAGTACTTC
CASSRELWETQYF
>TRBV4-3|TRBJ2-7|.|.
TGCGCCAGCAGACAGGAGCCCAGCGGTTTCTACGAGCAGTACTTC
CASRQEPSGFYEQYF
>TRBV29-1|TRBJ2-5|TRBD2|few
TGCAGCGTCGCCCTCCGGACTAGCCCAGAAGAGACCCAGTACTTC
CSVALRTSPEETQYF
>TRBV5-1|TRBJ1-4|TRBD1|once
TGCGCCAGCAGCTTCCCAGGGGGTGAAAAACTGTTTTTT
CASSFPGGEKLFF
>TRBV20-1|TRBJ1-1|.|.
TGCAGTGCTCCCGCGGGGCCCGAAGCTTTCTTT
CSAPAGPEAFF
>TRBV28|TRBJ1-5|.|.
TGTGCCAGCAGGTTACCCCCCACGGGGGGACAGCCCCAGCATTTT
CASRLPPTGGQPQHF
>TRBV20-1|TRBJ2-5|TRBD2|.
TGCAGTGCGCCGACTAGCGGGAGGGCCGAGACCCAGTACTTC
CSAPTSGRAETQYF
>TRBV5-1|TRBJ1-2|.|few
TGCGCCAGCAGCTTGGCGGGAGGAGGTGCTAACTATGGCTACACCTTC
CASSLAGGGANYGYTF
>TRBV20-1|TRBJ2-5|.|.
TGCAGTGCAAGGACAGTCCGCGGGGGGACCCAGTACTTC
CSARTVRGGTQYF
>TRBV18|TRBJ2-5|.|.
TGTGCCAGCTCACCAGTGGTAGAAGAGACCCAGTACTTC
CASSPVVEETQYF
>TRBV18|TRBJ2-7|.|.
TGTGCCAGCTCACCGCCGGGACGGAGCTCCTACGAGCAGTACTTC
CASSPPGRSSYEQYF
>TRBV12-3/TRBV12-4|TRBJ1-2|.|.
TGCGCGTCTATCCAGGGCGCAGATCAGGATGGCTACACCTTC
CASIQGADQDGYTF
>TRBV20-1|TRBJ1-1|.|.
TGCAGTGCTAGAAAGTGGGCAGTGAACACTGAAGCTTTCTTT
CSARKWAVNTEAFF
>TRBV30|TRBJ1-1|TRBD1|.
TGTGCCTGGAGTCCGCAGGGGGCGCGGGCTTTCTTT
CAWSPQGARAFF
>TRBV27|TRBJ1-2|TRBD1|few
TGTGCCAGCAGTTCCATGGGCAGCGACAGGGGGGTCTGGTACACCTTC
CASSSMGSDRGVWYTF
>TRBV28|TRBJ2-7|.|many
TGTGCCAGCAGTTTGACTATCTACGAGCAGTACTTC
CASSLTIYEQYF
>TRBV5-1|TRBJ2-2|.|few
TGCGCCAGCAGCTTGTCCGCGGGTAACACCGGGGAGCTGTTTTTT
CASSLSAGNTGELFF
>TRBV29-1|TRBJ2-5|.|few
TGCAGCGTCACAGGGTACCAAGAGACCCAGTACTTC
CSVTGYQETQYF
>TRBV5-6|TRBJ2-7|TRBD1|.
TGTGCCAGCAGCCAACCGGGACAGAGCTCCTACGAGCAGTACTTC
CASSQPGQSSYEQYF
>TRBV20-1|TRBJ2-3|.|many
TGCAGTACTAGCACAGATACGCAGTATTTT
CSTSTDTQYF
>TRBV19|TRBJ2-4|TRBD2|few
TGTGCCAGTAGTACGGGCGGGAGAGGAGCCAAAAACATTCAGTACTTC
CASSTGGRGAKNIQYF
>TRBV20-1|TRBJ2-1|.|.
TGCAGTGCTACACCGCGGATATATAATGAGCAGTTCTTC
CSATPRIYNEQFF
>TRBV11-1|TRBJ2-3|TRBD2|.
TGTGCCAGCAGCTTAGCTAGCGGGAGGGCCACTGAAGCAGATACGCAGTATTTT
CASSLASGRATEADTQYF